This T cell receptor beta chain was found in a study of blood T cell repertoires in COVID-19. Looking at the study overall: Specimens from acute and convalescent COVID-19 originated in the United States, Italy and Spain. Sample material is recorded as cDNA or gDNA derived from T cells, B-cell-depleted T cells, or PBMCs.

In the source study's methods: Reference gene primer amplification gave nucleated cell count estimates. The assay was immunoSEQ multiplex PCR, and TCRdb's table has in-frame clones only and misses some. The DNA gave D and trimming, while V, J and clone size come from that table. The sample lists around 60,000 clones; 80% to 90% were seen once. Trimming removed 0 bases from V and 7 bases from J, with 7 bases in between. The CDR3 loop spans 12 amino acids. Germline V lookup: CDR1 LGHDT, CDR2 YNNKEL (reference sequence). This sequence originates from a man older than 75 with acute or convalescent COVID-19. Sequencing was done on a sample of peripheral blood. The V gene is TRBV3-1 (or the pseudogene TRBV3-2), the J gene TRBJ2-7; no reliable D call. The CDR3 reads CASSQDIAEQYF. CDR3 DNA: TGTGCCAGCAGCCAAGATATCGCGGAGCAGTACTTC.